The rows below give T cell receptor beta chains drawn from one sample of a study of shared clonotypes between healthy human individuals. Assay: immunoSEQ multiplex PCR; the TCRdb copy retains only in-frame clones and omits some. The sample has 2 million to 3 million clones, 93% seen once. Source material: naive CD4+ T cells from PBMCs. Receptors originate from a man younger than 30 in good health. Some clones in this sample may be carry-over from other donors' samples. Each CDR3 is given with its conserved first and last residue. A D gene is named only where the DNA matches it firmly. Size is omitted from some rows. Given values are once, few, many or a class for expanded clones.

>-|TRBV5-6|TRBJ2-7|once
TGTGCCAGCAGCCTGCGGTTCTCCTACGAGCAGTACTTC
CASSLRFSYEQYF
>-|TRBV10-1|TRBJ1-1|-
TGCGCCAGCAGTCTACACCTGAACACTGAAGCTTTCTTT
CASSLHLNTEAFF
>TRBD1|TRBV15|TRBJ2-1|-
TGTGCCACCACGCAACTTAAACAGGGGAATGAGCAGTTCTTC
CATTQLKQGNEQFF
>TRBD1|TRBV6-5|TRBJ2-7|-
TGTGCCAGCAGCTATCGACAGGGGGCTTACGAGCAGTACTTC
CASSYRQGAYEQYF
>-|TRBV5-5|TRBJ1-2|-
TGTGCCAGCAGATATATCGTTACCCATGGCTACACCTTC
CASRYIVTHGYTF
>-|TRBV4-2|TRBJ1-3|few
TGTGCCAGCCGAGGACTACCTGGAAACACCATATATTTT
CASRGLPGNTIYF
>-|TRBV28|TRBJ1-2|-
TGTGCCAGCAGTTTTGGGGGGGCCGAGGGGAGTGGCTACACCTTC
CASSFGGAEGSGYTF
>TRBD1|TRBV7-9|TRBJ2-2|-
TGTGCCAGCAGCCCGAGGGGGCCCGGGGAGCTGTTTTTT
CASSPRGPGELFF
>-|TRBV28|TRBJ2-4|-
TGTGCCAGCAGTTTGCCCCTGGGGGCGGTGGGAGCCAAAAACATTCAGTACTTC
CASSLPLGAVGAKNIQYF
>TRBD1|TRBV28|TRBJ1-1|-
TGTGCCAGCAGAACAGGGGAAGGGTACACTGAAGCTTTCTTT
CASRTGEGYTEAFF
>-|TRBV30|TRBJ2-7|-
TGTGCCTGGACTTCCGTAGCCACCGAATACGAGCAGTACTTC
CAWTSVATEYEQYF
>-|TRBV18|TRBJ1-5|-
TGTGCCAGCTCACCGGGGGTTCTGGCCGAGAATCAGCCCCAGCATTTT
CASSPGVLAENQPQHF
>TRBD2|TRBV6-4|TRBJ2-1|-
TGTGCCAGCAGTGACTCTCGTTTGGGCTCTAGCGGGGCATACAATGAGCAGTTCTTC
CASSDSRLGSSGAYNEQFF
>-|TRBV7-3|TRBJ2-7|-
TGTGCCAGCAGCCCAGAATCTGCAGGGTCCTACGAGCAGTACTTC
CASSPESAGSYEQYF
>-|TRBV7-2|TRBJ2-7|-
TGTGCCAGCAGCTTAGGAGGGGCCGAGCAGTACTTC
CASSLGGAEQYF
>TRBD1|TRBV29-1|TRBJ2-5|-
TGCAGCGTAGCGGGACAGGGGCTTGGGACCCAGTACTTC
CSVAGQGLGTQYF
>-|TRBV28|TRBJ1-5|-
TGTGCCAGCACGGGGCGCCTCGGTCAGCCCCAGCATTTT
CASTGRLGQPQHF
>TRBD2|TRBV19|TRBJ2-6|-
TGTGCCAGTAGGAGGGAGGGTGGGGCCAACGTCCTGACTTTC
CASRREGGANVLTF
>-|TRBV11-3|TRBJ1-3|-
TGTGCCAGCAGCTTAACAGGAGGTGGAAACACCATATATTTT
CASSLTGGGNTIYF
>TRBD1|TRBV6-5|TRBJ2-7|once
TGTGCCAGCAGTTCGACAGGGGAAAGGAATGACGAGCAGTACTTC
CASSSTGERNDEQYF
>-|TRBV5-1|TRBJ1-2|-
TGCGCCAGCAGCTCCGGGACTGGGCACTATGGCTACACCTTC
CASSSGTGHYGYTF
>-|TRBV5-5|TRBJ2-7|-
TGTGCCAGCAGCCAGGGAGCGAGATCCTACTACGAGCAGTACTTC
CASSQGARSYYEQYF
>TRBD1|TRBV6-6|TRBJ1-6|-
TGTGCCAGCAGTCGGCCGGGACAGGTTAATTCACCCCTCCACTTT
CASSRPGQVNSPLHF
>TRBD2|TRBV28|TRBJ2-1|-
TGTGCCAGCAGTTTACCCGGGACTAGGGTCCATGAGCAGTTCTTC
CASSLPGTRVHEQFF
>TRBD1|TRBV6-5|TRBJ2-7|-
TGTGCCAGCAGTCTTTCCGGGACAGGGGGTAACGAGCAGTACTTC
CASSLSGTGGNEQYF
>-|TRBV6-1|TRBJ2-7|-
TGTGCCAGCAGTGAAGCGACAATATACGAGCAGTACTTC
CASSEATIYEQYF
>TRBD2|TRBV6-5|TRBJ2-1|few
TGTGCCAGCAGTTACGGCGGGAGCTCCTACAATGAGCAGTTCTTC
CASSYGGSSYNEQFF
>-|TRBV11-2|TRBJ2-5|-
TGTGCCAGCAGCTTATACCCCGACAGTCCGGAGACCCAGTACTTC
CASSLYPDSPETQYF
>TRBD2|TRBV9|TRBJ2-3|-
TGTGCCAGCGCCGGCGGGAGAGGAGCAGATACGCAGTATTTT
CASAGGRGADTQYF
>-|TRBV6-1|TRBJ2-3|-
TGTGCCAGCAGTGAAGCGGAGGGGACGCAGTTCACAGATACGCAGTATTTT
CASSEAEGTQFTDTQYF
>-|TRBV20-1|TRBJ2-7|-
TGCAGTGCTAGTAGGGCCAGCGAGCAGTACTTC
CSASRASEQYF
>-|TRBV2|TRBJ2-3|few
TGTGCCAGCAGTGGGGCGACTAATGCGGCTACGCAGTATTTT
CASSGATNAATQYF
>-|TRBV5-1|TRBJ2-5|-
TGCGCCAGCAGCTTTGGGGGGGCTGGAGAGACCCAGTACTTC
CASSFGGAGETQYF
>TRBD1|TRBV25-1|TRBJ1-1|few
TGTGCCAGCAGTGAAATGGGACAGCGTAACACTGAAGCTTTCTTT
CASSEMGQRNTEAFF
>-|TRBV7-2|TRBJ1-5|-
TGTGCCAGCAGCTTAGAAGGCTTCAATCAGCCCCAGCATTTT
CASSLEGFNQPQHF
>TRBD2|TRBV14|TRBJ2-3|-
TGTGCCAGCAGCCCACTTAGCGGGAGTTTTCCAGATACGCAGTATTTT
CASSPLSGSFPDTQYF
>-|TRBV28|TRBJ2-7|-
TGTGCCAGCACTTTCGGGGGAACCTACGAGCAGTACTTC
CASTFGGTYEQYF
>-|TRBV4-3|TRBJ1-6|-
TGCGCCAGCAGCGGGCAGGGAACGATCGATTCACCCCTCCACTTT
CASSGQGTIDSPLHF
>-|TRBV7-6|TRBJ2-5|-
TGTGCCAGCAGCCTGTCCGGGGGTCGGGAGACCCAGTACTTC
CASSLSGGRETQYF
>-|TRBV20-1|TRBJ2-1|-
TGCAGTGCCACGTACAATGAGCAGTTCTTC
CSATYNEQFF
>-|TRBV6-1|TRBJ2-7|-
TGTGCCAGCAGTGAACAGGCGGGCGTGAAGCAGTACTTC
CASSEQAGVKQYF
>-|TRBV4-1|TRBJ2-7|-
TGCGCCAGCAGCCACCCCCCCGTGGGACACTACGAGCAGTACTTC
CASSHPPVGHYEQYF
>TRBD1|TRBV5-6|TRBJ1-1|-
TGTGCCAGCAGCTTGTGGGGACAGGGATGGAACACTGAAGCTTTCTTT
CASSLWGQGWNTEAFF
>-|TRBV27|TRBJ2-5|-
TGTGCCAGCAGTTGGCGGGGAAACACAGAGACCCAGTACTTC
CASSWRGNTETQYF
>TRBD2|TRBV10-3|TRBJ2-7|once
TGTGCCATCAGCGCCACTAGCGGGATAGGAGACGAGCAGTACTTC
CAISATSGIGDEQYF
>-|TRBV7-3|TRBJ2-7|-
TGTGCCAGCAGCTGGGGCGGGGTCTCCGAGCAGTACTTC
CASSWGGVSEQYF
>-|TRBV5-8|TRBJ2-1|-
TGTGCCAGCAGCCTCGCCGCACCGGACAATGAGCAGTTCTTC
CASSLAAPDNEQFF
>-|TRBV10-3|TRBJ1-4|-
TGTGCCATCAGTGGGTCAGAGTCTAATGAAAAACTGTTTTTT
CAISGSESNEKLFF
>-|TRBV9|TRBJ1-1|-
TGTGCCAGCAGCCCCCGATCGTCGTGGGCGTCCGCTGAAGCTTTCTTT
CASSPRSSWASAEAFF
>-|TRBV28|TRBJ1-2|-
TGTGCCAGCAGTTCTTACAGGGTGGGGGGCTACACCTTC
CASSSYRVGGYTF
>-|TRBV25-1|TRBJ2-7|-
TGTGCCAGCAGCATCTCAGGGGCCGGGCCCACCGGCGAGCAGTACTTC
CASSISGAGPTGEQYF